What follows are 9 T cell receptor beta chains derived from one specimen sequenced in a study of technical replicates of blood from four donors. The repertoire was sequenced with immunoSEQ multiplex PCR; TCRdb's copy has only in-frame clones and lacks some. This table holds roughly 45,000 clones, about 90% found once. The sequencing input was PBMCs. The receptors derive from a human donor in good health. Some clones in this sample may be carry-over from other donors' samples.

CDR3 sequence reads: CASSGTAGQPQHF. DNA for the CDR3: TGTGCCAGCAGCGGGACAGCAGGCCAGCCCCAGCATTTT. The chain joins TRBV2 to TRBJ1-5; 7 bases map to TRBD1. Per the germline V gene, CDR1 is SNHLY and CDR2 is FYNNEI. J gave up 7 bases and V 6 bases, and 6 bases lay outside the gene matches. The CDR3 sequence is 13 residues long. The complete variable domain, with remaining parts taken from reference TRBV2 and TRBJ1-5, reads EPEVTQTPSHQVTQMGQEVILRCVPISNHLYFYWYRQILGQKVEFLVSFYNNEISEKSEIFDDQFSVERPDGSNFTLKIRSTKLEDSAMYFCASSGTAGQPQHFGDGTRLSIL.

The V call is TRBV6-4, the J call TRBJ1-5; possibly TRBD1 for D (6 bases). This CDR3 is 17 amino acids long. Trimming cost V 0 bases and J 3 bases, with 15 bases left between them. CDR1 is MRHNA and CDR2 is SNTAGT in the germline V gene. The CDR3 loop is CASSDSNSRGDNQPQHF. CDR3 DNA sequence: TGTGCCAGCAGTGACTCGAATAGCAGGGGTGACAATCAGCCCCAGCATTTT.

The chain couples TRBV30 to TRBJ2-7; no firm D call. This CDR3 has 11 residues. The germline CDR1 and CDR2 sequences are GTSNPN and SVGIG (reference sequence). Between the trimmed V and J ends, which lost 3 bases and 6 bases, there was a span of 9 bases. CDR3: CAWRDSREQYF. Here the CDR3 DNA reads TGTGCCTGGAGAGACTCGCGCGAGCAGTACTTC.

The CDR3 nucleotides are TGTGCCATCAGTAAGACAGGGTCGGCCACTGAAGCTTTCTTT. Its translation is CAISKTGSATEAFF. The chain recombines TRBV10-3 with TRBJ1-1; 7 bases agree with TRBD1. Germline assignment: CDR1 ENHRY and CDR2 SYGVKD. The CDR3 covers 14 residues. V trimming: 5 bases; J trimming: 4 bases; junction bases outside the gene matches: 7.

The V and J genes are TRBV11-3 and TRBJ2-1; tentative D call: TRBD2 (5 bases). The CDR3 is 17 amino acids. Trimming stripped 4 bases from V and 0 bases from J, with 16 bases between. The germline V gene has CDR1 SGHNT and CDR2 YENEEA. CDR3 protein: CASSSTFLGSSYNEQFF. The CDR3 DNA follows: TGTGCCAGCAGCTCTACCTTCCTGGGGAGCTCCTACAATGAGCAGTTCTTC.

This clone was found a few times. The chain uses TRBV6-5 and TRBJ2-7, with a possible D match to TRBD2 (6 bases). The CDR3 extends over 16 amino acids. V dropped 4 bases and J dropped 6 bases, with 22 bases sitting between them. Germline CDR1 reads MNHEY; CDR2 reads SVGAGI. This chain's CDR3 is CASSLSPGPLGGEQYF. CDR3 DNA: TGTGCCAGCAGTTTATCTCCGGGACCTCTCGGGGGCGAGCAGTACTTC.

The V call is TRBV18, the J call TRBJ2-7; D is uncertain. The germline gives CDR1 KGHSH, CDR2 LQKENI. Trimming removed 3 bases from V and 4 bases from J, with 10 bases in between. The CDR3 spans 13 residues. CDR3 amino acids: CASSPRGVYEQYF. The CDR3 DNA is TGTGCCAGCTCACCCAGAGGAGTGTACGAGCAGTACTTC.

The V gene is TRBV11-2, the J gene TRBJ2-5; D is perhaps TRBD2 (6 bases). With 4 bases removed from V and 1 base from J, the gap between germline ends came to 16 bases. Germline lookup yields CDR1 SGHAT and CDR2 FQNNGV. The length of the CDR3 is 16 residues. The CDR3 bases are TGTGCCAGCAGCTCGGGACTCAAGAGACTCCAAGAGACCCAGTACTTC. Translated, it gives CASSSGLKRLQETQYF.

The genes are TRBV30 and TRBJ2-7; 7 bases map to TRBD1. Germline lookup yields CDR1 GTSNPN and CDR2 SVGIG (reference sequence). CDR3 length: 11 amino acids. V lost 4 bases and J lost 3; bases outside the gene matches: 0. The CDR3 reads CAWNRGYEQYF. The CDR3 DNA sequence: TGTGCCTGGAACAGGGGCTACGAGCAGTACTTC.